This T cell receptor beta chain was captured in a study of T-cell reconstitution after alpha-beta-depleted transplantation in children. Study-wide points: T-cell numbers and diversity one year post-transplant derived largely from freshly generated T cells. Alpha-beta T cells present about two months after transplant were reported to originate from several hundred expanded graft clones.

This clonotype was seen a few times. What it binds is unknown. V gave up 11 bases and J gave up 0 bases, with 17 bases separating them. This CDR3 spans 15 amino acids. Germline values: CDR1 MNHNS, CDR2 SASEGT. This sample's TCRbeta library carried unique molecular identifier barcodes. TCRdb re-called the PCR reads through MiXCR, storing one row per CDR3 protein. The data show some 440,000 distinct CDR3 sequences, 15% to 20% seen once. Here the sequenced sample was PBMCs, mostly from graft donor cells, taken 360 days after TCRalphabeta/CD19-depleted stem cell transplant. V usage is TRBV6-1 and J usage is TRBJ2-4; D may be TRBD1 (5 bases). The receptor comes from a boy less than two years old who had a stem cell transplant for Wiskott-Aldrich syndrome, so the T cells may come from the graft donor. CDR3 sequence: CAVARQPLAKNIQYF. CDR3 nucleotides: TGTGCCGTTGCGCGACAGCCTTTAGCCAAAAACATTCAGTACTTC.